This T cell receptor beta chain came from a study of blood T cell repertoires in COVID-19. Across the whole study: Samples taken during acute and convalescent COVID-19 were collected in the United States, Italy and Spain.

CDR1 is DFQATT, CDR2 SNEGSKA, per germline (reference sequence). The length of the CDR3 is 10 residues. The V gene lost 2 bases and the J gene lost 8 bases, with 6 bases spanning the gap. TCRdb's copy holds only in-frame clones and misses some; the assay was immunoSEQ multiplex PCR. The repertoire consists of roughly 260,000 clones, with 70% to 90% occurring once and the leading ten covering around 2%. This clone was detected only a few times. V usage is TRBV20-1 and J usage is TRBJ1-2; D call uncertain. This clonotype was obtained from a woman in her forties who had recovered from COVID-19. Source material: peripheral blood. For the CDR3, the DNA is TGCAGTGCTAGATCTAAGGGCTACACCTTC. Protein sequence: CSARSKGYTF.